This TCR beta chain was captured by sequencing in a study of blood T cell repertoires in COVID-19. The data were produced by immunoSEQ multiplex PCR, yet TCRdb's version contains in-frame clones alone and is incomplete. Counted here are about 320,000 clones, about 90% occurring once; the ten biggest clones make up about 4.7%. This CDR3 region has 15 residues. V was clipped by 2 bases and J by 1 base; unmatched bases: 4. Germline assignment: CDR1 SNHLY and CDR2 FYNNEI. This clonotype was obtained from a man aged 25 to 40 who had recovered from COVID-19. J is TRBJ2-5 and V is TRBV2; TRBD1 agrees at 7 bases. Sequencing was done on a sample of PBMCs or T cells enriched from blood (not recorded which). In DNA, the CDR3 is TGTGCCAGCAGTGAAATAGCAGGGGGCCAAGAGACCCAGTACTTC. Translating it yields CASSEIAGGQETQYF.